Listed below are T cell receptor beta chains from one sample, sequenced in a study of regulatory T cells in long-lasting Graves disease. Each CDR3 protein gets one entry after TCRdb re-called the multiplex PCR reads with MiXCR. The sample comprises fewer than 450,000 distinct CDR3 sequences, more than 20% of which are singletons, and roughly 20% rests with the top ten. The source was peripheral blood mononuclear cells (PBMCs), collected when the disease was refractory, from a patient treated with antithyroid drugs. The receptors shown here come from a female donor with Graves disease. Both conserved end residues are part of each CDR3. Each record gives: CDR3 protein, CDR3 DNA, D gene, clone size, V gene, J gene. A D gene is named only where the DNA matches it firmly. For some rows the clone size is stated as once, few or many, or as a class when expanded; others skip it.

CASSHTSGGLAATYEQYF	TGTGCCAGCAGCCACACGTCAGGGGGACTAGCGGCAACCTACGAGCAGTACTTC	TRBD2	few	TRBV3-1	TRBJ2-7
CASSPVGQQETQYF	TGTGCCAGCTCACCAGTGGGACAGCAAGAGACCCAGTACTTC	TRBD1	few	TRBV18	TRBJ2-5
CSTRGLSTEAFF	TGCAGCACCAGGGGTCTGAGCACTGAAGCTTTCTTT	NA	NA	TRBV29-1	TRBJ1-1
CASNRVGGTGELFF	TGCGCCAGCAACCGGGTCGGAGGGACCGGGGAGCTGTTTTTT	NA	NA	TRBV5-1	TRBJ2-2
CASSQDPGLASEQYF	TGTGCCAGCAGCCAAGATCCGGGACTAGCGTCCGAGCAGTACTTC	TRBD2	few	TRBV3-1	TRBJ2-7
CASSIIGQPQETQYF	TGTGCCAGCAGCATAATCGGACAGCCCCAAGAGACCCAGTACTTC	NA	NA	TRBV7-9	TRBJ2-5
CASSLGPRSNEQFF	TGTGCCAGCAGCTTGGGACCTCGCTCCAATGAGCAGTTCTTC	NA	NA	TRBV5-8	TRBJ2-1
CASSSGTSGTTYEQYF	TGTGCCAGCAGCTCAGGGACTAGCGGGACCACCTACGAGCAGTACTTC	TRBD2	NA	TRBV7-9	TRBJ2-7
CASSQDEIKLFF	TGCGCCAGCAGCCAAGATGAGATAAAACTGTTTTTT	NA	few	TRBV4-1	TRBJ1-4
CASSLRQDWNTEAFF	TGTGCCAGCAGCTTACGTCAGGATTGGAACACTGAAGCTTTCTTT	NA	few	TRBV11-2	TRBJ1-1
CSARDRTEAFF	TGCAGTGCTAGGGACCGCACTGAAGCTTTCTTT	NA	few	TRBV20-1	TRBJ1-1
CASSLDRRLAGVYEQYF	TGTGCCAGCAGCTTAGACCGTCGACTAGCGGGAGTGTACGAGCAGTACTTC	TRBD2	NA	TRBV11-2	TRBJ2-7
CASRGPGLAKETQYF	TGTGCCAGCAGGGGCCCGGGACTAGCGAAAGAGACCCAGTACTTC	TRBD2	many	TRBV7-8	TRBJ2-5
CSASFSGGNIQYF	TGCAGTGCTAGTTTTAGCGGGGGGAACATTCAGTACTTC	TRBD2	NA	TRBV20-1	TRBJ2-4
CASGNANDRGPEQYF	TGTGCTAGTGGAAACGCCAATGACAGGGGACCCGAGCAGTACTTC	TRBD1	many	TRBV12-5	TRBJ2-7
CSVENRGPYYEQYF	TGCAGCGTTGAAAACAGGGGGCCCTACTACGAGCAGTACTTC	TRBD1	NA	TRBV29-1	TRBJ2-7
CASSLEPSGAYEQYF	TGCGCCAGCAGCTTGGAGCCTAGCGGGGCCTACGAGCAGTACTTC	TRBD2	NA	TRBV5-1	TRBJ2-7
CASTTGGAAEAFF	TGTGCCAGCACGACAGGGGGCGCGGCTGAAGCTTTCTTT	TRBD1	NA	TRBV10-3	TRBJ1-1
CASSLSEGSGANVLTF	TGTGCCAGCAGCTTATCCGAGGGATCAGGGGCCAACGTCCTGACTTTC	NA	NA	TRBV7-2	TRBJ2-6
CAISEDSGEWIETQYF	TGTGCCATCAGTGAGGATTCAGGGGAGTGGATTGAGACCCAGTACTTC	NA	many	TRBV10-3	TRBJ2-5
CASSSGLAGPRGYEQYF	TGTGCCAGCAGCTCGGGACTAGCGGGTCCCCGGGGATACGAGCAGTACTTC	TRBD2	NA	TRBV7-9	TRBJ2-7
CASSEGGAEQFF	TGTGCCAGCAGTGAGGGCGGGGCTGAGCAGTTCTTC	NA	NA	TRBV2	TRBJ2-1